These 3 T cell receptor beta chains originate from one sample sequenced in a study of blood T cells in healthy people across ages. A sample-barcoded 5' primer and a J-beta primer mix were used in a second PCR of about 7 to 11 cycles. TCRdb re-called the 5' RACE reads through MiXCR, storing one row per CDR3 protein. Among around 870,000 distinct CDR3 sequences, roughly 26% were seen once, and the ten largest hold around a sixth. The sequencing sample was made of blood. The receptor source for this set is a woman older than 75 in good health.

Comments on this clonotype: This clone may be a read error of a much larger clone one base away. This rearrangement joins TRBV28 to TRBJ2-1; D is ambiguous. V was shortened by 6 bases and J by 13 bases, with 19 bases between the two germline ends. Germline lookup yields CDR1 MDHEN and CDR2 SYDVKM. The CDR3 has 13 residues. CDR3 in amino acids: CASRGSAKETQFF. As DNA, the CDR3 is TGTGCCAGCAGAGGCTCCGCCAAAGAGACCCAGTTCTTC.

This clonotype was found a few times. Being one base from a much bigger clone, this may be a read error. The V and J genes are TRBV9 and TRBJ2-3; 7 positions match TRBD1. Germline lookup yields CDR1 SGDLS and CDR2 YYNGEE. V shed 0 bases and J 2 bases; nucleotides not matched to a gene: 12. The CDR3 runs to 18 residues. The CDR3 DNA reads TGTGCCAGCAGCGTAGGGTCGGGCGGCAGGGGGATCACAGATACGCAGTATTTT. Its protein is CASSVGSGGRGITDTQYF.

The J gene is TRBJ2-1, the V gene TRBV7-9; D possibly matches TRBD1 or TRBD2 (5 bases each). Germline V lookup: CDR1 SEHNR, CDR2 FQNEAQ (reference sequence). V gave up 5 bases and J gave up 2 bases, with 13 bases separating them. This CDR3 has 15 amino acids. Here the CDR3 reads CASSNRDAAYNEQFF. CDR3 bases: TGTGCCAGCAGCAACCGGGACGCAGCCTACAATGAGCAGTTCTTC.